The next 14 T cell receptor beta chains were all read from a single sample in a study of T cell changes during pregnancy in multiple sclerosis. TCRdb's table, derived via immunoSEQ multiplex PCR, lists solely in-frame clones and lacks some. The table lists approximately 90,000 clones, 85% to 95% of them singletons, with more than 0.8% in the top ten. The sample was peripheral blood, taken in the third trimester of pregnancy. These receptors originate from a female donor with multiple sclerosis, enrolled in a pregnancy study.

The rearrangement uses TRBV6-5 and TRBJ1-6, with D perhaps matching TRBD1 (6 bases). V lost 6 bases and J 3 bases, leaving 12 bases between the germline ends. The germline V gene encodes CDR1 MNHEY and CDR2 SVGAGI. This CDR3 spans 15 amino acids. CDR3 sequence: CASRLGARYNSPLHF. Here the CDR3 DNA reads TGTGCCAGCAGGTTGGGGGCTCGCTATAATTCACCCCTCCACTTT.

This sequence joins TRBV4-1 and TRBJ2-1, with D perhaps TRBD2 (6 bases). This CDR3 has 18 amino acids. The germline gives CDR1 MGHRA, CDR2 YSYEKL. Trimming cost V 0 bases and J 0 bases, with 15 bases left between them. CDR3 bases: TGCGCCAGCAGCCAAGAGGAACGGGGGAGAGGCTCCTACAATGAGCAGTTCTTC. It codes for CASSQEERGRGSYNEQFF.

The chain links TRBV5-5 to TRBJ2-2, with 9 bases that match TRBD1. The junction had 1 base not matched to a gene; V was cut back by 0 bases and J by 1 base. The CDR3 spans 16 residues. Germline V gene sequence: CDR1 SGHKS, CDR2 YYEKEE (reference sequence). The CDR3 nucleotides read TGTGCCAGCAGCTTGGAGGACAGGGGGAACACCGGGGAGCTGTTTTTT. The encoded protein is CASSLEDRGNTGELFF.

The CDR3 spells CASSFRGPALHEQYF. The CDR3 nucleotides read TGTGCCAGCAGTTTCAGGGGCCCAGCCCTCCACGAGCAGTACTTC. The chain combines TRBV28 with TRBJ2-7; tentative D call: TRBD1 (6 bases). Germline lookup yields CDR1 MDHEN and CDR2 SYDVKM. The CDR3 has 15 residues. Trimming removed 3 bases from V and 5 bases from J, with 17 bases in between.

The chain joins TRBV7-2 to TRBJ2-1; the D gene is possibly TRBD2 (6 bases). The CDR3 consists of 15 residues. Between the trimmed V and J ends, which lost 8 bases and 1 base, there was a span of 15 bases. Per the germline V gene, CDR1 is SGHTA and CDR2 is FQGNSA. The CDR3 loop is CASWPMAGSYNEQFF. CDR3 in DNA: TGTGCCAGCTGGCCTATGGCGGGATCCTACAATGAGCAGTTCTTC.

The rearrangement uses TRBV7-9 and TRBJ2-7; D is undetermined. Trimming took off 1 base at V and 3 bases at J, with 13 bases between the two ends. Looked up from germline, CDR1 is SEHNR and CDR2 is FQNEAQ (reference sequence). The CDR3 contains 15 residues. This chain's CDR3 is CASSLDPAYVYEQYF. Here the CDR3 DNA reads TGTGCCAGCAGCTTAGATCCAGCGTATGTCTACGAGCAGTACTTC.

The chain combines TRBV7-9 with TRBJ2-3, with D perhaps TRBD1 (6 bases). The CDR3 totals 15 residues. Germline loops: CDR1 SEHNR, CDR2 FQNEAQ (reference sequence). V lost 1 base to trimming and J lost 3 bases, with 11 bases between them. The CDR3 DNA follows: TGTGCCAGCAGCTTAGTCAGGGGAAGGACAGATACGCAGTATTTT. Encoded protein: CASSLVRGRTDTQYF.

V is TRBV19 and J is TRBJ2-7; TRBD2 matches 7 bases. CDR3 length equals 15 residues. V lost 3 bases to trimming and J lost 5 bases; unmatched junction nucleotides: 10. Germline V gene sequence: CDR1 LNHDA, CDR2 SQIVND (reference sequence). The CDR3 bases are TGTGCCAGTAGTATTGGGGGAGGGAGTCGACACGAGCAGTACTTC. Amino acids: CASSIGGGSRHEQYF.

The sample holds one count of this clone. This sequence joins TRBV19 and TRBJ1-3; perhaps TRBD1 as D (6 bases). The germline V gene has CDR1 LNHDA and CDR2 SQIVND (reference sequence). The V and J ends lost 11 bases and 5 bases respectively, with 25 bases between them. The CDR3 extends over 16 amino acids. DNA for the CDR3: TGTGCCTCCAGCCTGAAAACAGGGAATATAAGAAACACCATATATTTT. It yields the protein CASSLKTGNIRNTIYF.

V usage is TRBV27 and J usage is TRBJ2-7, with 12 bases that match TRBD2. J lost 4 bases, V lost 0 bases, and 13 bases had no gene match. This CDR3 has 19 amino acids. CDR1 is MNHEY and CDR2 is SMNVEV in the germline V gene (reference sequence). This CDR3 is CASSLSSRLAGASYYEQYF. CDR3 in DNA: TGTGCCAGCAGTTTATCGTCGAGACTAGCGGGAGCGTCCTATTACGAGCAGTACTTC.

The chain employs TRBV6-1 and TRBJ2-2, with 7 positions matching TRBD2. CDR1 is MNHNS, CDR2 SASEGT, per germline. The ends lost 5 bases at V and 4 bases at J; junction bases unmatched: 4. This CDR3 spans 14 amino acids. In DNA, the CDR3 is TGTGCCAGCAGTTGGGGGGGTACCACCGGGGAGCTGTTTTTT. This translates into CASSWGGTTGELFF.

The chain carries TRBV2 and TRBJ2-7, with 7 nucleotides matching TRBD1. V gave up 5 bases and J gave up 4 bases; unmatched junction bases: 11. This CDR3 contains 15 residues. Germline V gives CDR1 SNHLY, CDR2 FYNNEI. CDR3 region: CASSKGVRGIYEQYF. The CDR3 DNA reads TGTGCCAGCAGTAAAGGGGTCAGGGGGATTTACGAGCAGTACTTC. The entire variable domain, with the rest obtained from reference TRBV2 and TRBJ2-7, is as follows: EPEVTQTPSHQVTQMGQEVILRCVPISNHLYFYWYRQILGQKVEFLVSFYNNEISEKSEIFDDQFSVERPDGSNFTLKIRSTKLEDSAMYFCASSKGVRGIYEQYFGPGTRLTVT.

V is TRBV9 and J is TRBJ1-2; maybe TRBD1 (6 bases). The CDR3 has 14 residues. V lost 0 bases and J lost 6, with 12 bases in between. Germline V gene sequence: CDR1 SGDLS, CDR2 YYNGEE. CDR3: CASSVGGTSDGYTF. CDR3 nucleotides: TGTGCCAGCAGCGTAGGAGGGACAAGCGATGGCTACACCTTC. The variable domain in full, with the rest retrieved from reference TRBV9 and TRBJ1-2, is DSGVTQTPKHLITATGQRVTLRCSPRSGDLSVYWYQQSLDQGLQFLIQYYNGEERAKGNILERFSAQQFPDLHSELNLSSLELGDSALYFCASSVGGTSDGYTFGSGTRLTVV.

V gene TRBV9 combines with J gene TRBJ2-5; 13 nucleotides align to TRBD2. The germline CDR1 and CDR2 sequences are SGDLS and YYNGEE. The CDR3 totals 15 residues. Losses at the gene ends were 3 bases for V and 4 bases for J; bases not matched to a gene: 3. CDR3 region: CASSGRLAGGETQYF. CDR3 nucleotide sequence: TGTGCCAGCAGCGGGCGACTAGCGGGAGGAGAGACCCAGTACTTC.